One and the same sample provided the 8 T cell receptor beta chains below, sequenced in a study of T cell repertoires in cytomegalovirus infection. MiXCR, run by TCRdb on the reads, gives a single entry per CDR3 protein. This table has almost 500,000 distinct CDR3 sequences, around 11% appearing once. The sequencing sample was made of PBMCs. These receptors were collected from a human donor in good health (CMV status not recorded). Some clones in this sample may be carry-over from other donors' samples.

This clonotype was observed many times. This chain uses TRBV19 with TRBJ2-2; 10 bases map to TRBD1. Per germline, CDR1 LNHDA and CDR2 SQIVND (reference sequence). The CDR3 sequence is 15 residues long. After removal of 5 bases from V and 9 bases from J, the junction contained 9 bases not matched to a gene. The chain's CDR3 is CASSAGDRGRRELFF. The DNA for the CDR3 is TGTGCCAGTAGTGCCGGCGACAGGGGGCGTCGGGAGCTGTTTTTT.

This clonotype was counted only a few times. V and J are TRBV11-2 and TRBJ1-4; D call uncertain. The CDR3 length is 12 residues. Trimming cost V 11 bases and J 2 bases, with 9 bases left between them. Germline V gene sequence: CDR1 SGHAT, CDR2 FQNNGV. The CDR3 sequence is CALSRTNEKLFF. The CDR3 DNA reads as TGTGCCCTTTCACGGACTAATGAAAAACTGTTTTTT.

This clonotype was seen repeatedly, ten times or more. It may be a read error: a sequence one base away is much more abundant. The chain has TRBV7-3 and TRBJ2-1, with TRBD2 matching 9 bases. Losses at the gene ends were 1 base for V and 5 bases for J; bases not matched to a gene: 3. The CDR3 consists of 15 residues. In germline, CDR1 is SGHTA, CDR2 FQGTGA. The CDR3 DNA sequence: TGTGCCAGCAGCTTAAGTAGCGGGAGCCACAATGAGCAGTTCTTC. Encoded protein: CASSLSSGSHNEQFF.

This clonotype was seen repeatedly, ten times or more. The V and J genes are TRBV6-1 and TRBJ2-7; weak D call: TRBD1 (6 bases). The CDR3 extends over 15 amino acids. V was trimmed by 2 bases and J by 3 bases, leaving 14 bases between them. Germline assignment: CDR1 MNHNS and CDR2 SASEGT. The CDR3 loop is CASSEPSTGSYEQYF. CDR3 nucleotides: TGTGCCAGCAGTGAACCTTCCACAGGGAGCTACGAGCAGTACTTC.

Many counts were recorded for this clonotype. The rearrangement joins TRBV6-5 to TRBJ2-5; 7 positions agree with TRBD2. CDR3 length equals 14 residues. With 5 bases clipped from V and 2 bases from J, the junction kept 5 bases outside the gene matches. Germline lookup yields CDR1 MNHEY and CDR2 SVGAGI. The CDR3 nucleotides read TGTGCCAGCAGTCGGGGAGGGGAGCAAGAGACCCAGTACTTC. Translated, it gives CASSRGGEQETQYF.

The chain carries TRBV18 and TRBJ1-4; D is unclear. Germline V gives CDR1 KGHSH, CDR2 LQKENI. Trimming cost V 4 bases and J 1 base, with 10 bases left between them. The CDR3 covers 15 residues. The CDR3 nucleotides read TGTGCCAGCTCACGGTCTTCAGGAACTAATGAAAAACTGTTTTTT. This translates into CASSRSSGTNEKLFF.

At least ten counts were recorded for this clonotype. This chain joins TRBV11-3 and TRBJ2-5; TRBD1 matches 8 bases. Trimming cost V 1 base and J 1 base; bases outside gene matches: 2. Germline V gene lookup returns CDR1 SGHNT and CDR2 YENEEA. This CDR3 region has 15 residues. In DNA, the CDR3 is TGTGCCAGCAGCTTAGGCAGGGGGCGCCAAGAGACCCAGTACTTC. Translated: CASSLGRGRQETQYF.

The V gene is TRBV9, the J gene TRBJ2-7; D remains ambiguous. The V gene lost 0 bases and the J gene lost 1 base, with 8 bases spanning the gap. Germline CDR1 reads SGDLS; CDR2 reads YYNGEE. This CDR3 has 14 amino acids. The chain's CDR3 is CASSVGHGSYEQYF. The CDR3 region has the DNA TGTGCCAGCAGCGTAGGGCACGGGTCCTACGAGCAGTACTTC. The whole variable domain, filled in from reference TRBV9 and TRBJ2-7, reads DSGVTQTPKHLITATGQRVTLRCSPRSGDLSVYWYQQSLDQGLQFLIQYYNGEERAKGNILERFSAQQFPDLHSELNLSSLELGDSALYFCASSVGHGSYEQYFGPGTRLTVT.